A selection of T cell receptor beta chains follows, all from one sample in a study of cytomegalovirus exposure and HLA in healthy donors. Clones were read by immunoSEQ multiplex PCR, and TCRdb kept only the in-frame ones, dropping some. The sample lists approximately 170,000 clones, around 72% seen once, with roughly 1.4% in the top ten. The specimen was PBMCs. These receptors were taken from a man aged 50 or older in good health and CMV-seronegative. Both conserved end residues are part of each CDR3. A D gene is named only where the DNA matches it firmly. Clone size is stated in some rows and not others, as once, few, many or a class when expanded.

TRBJ2-7	TRBD1	.	TRBV6-4	TGTGCCAGCAGTGACCCAACCGGGGACAGGGGAGTCTACGAGCAGTACTTC	CASSDPTGDRGVYEQYF
TRBJ1-2	.	.	TRBV6-1	TGTGCCAGCAGTGAAGTGTCAGGGGTGGATGGCTACACCTTC	CASSEVSGVDGYTF
TRBJ2-5	.	.	TRBV11-1	TGTGCCAGCAGCTTAGAAATAACAGGAAGTCAAGAGACCCAGTACTTC	CASSLEITGSQETQYF
TRBJ1-1	.	.	TRBV6-5	TGTGCCAGCAGTGCAGAGAACACTGAAGCTTTCTTT	CASSAENTEAFF
TRBJ1-4	.	many	TRBV7-9	TGTGCCAGCAGCCTAGGACAGCTTAATGAAAAACTGTTTTTT	CASSLGQLNEKLFF
TRBJ2-7	TRBD1	.	TRBV2	TGTGCCAGCAGATCCACCGGGACAGGGGTCTCCGAGCAGTACTTC	CASRSTGTGVSEQYF
TRBJ1-3	TRBD1	.	TRBV5-1	TGCGCCAGCAGCTCCACAGGGGGAAACTCTGGAAACACCATATATTTT	CASSSTGGNSGNTIYF
TRBJ2-7	.	.	TRBV27	TGTGCCAGCAGTTTACGGGAGCAGTACTTC	CASSLREQYF
TRBJ1-1	.	few	TRBV19	TGTGCCAGTAGCTATGGGACACATGAAGCTTTCTTT	CASSYGTHEAFF
TRBJ2-3	TRBD2	.	TRBV9	TGTGCCAGCAGCGTAGCTCGGAGCGGGGGCCTCACAGATACGCAGTATTTT	CASSVARSGGLTDTQYF
TRBJ1-1	.	.	TRBV29-1	TGCAGCGGTGTCCGGGGGGCAACTGAAGCTTTCTTT	CSGVRGATEAFF
TRBJ1-2	.	.	TRBV27	TGTGCCAGCATTCCTACCCCCGGGGAATCTAACTATGGCTACACCTTC	CASIPTPGESNYGYTF
TRBJ2-7	.	.	TRBV28	TGTGCCAGCAGCCGTATTACAGTATTCGACGAGCAGTACTTC	CASSRITVFDEQYF
TRBJ1-2	TRBD1	.	TRBV7-2	TGTGCCAGCAGCGGTCACAGGGGGCGCGGCGCTAACTATGGCTACACCTTC	CASSGHRGRGANYGYTF
TRBJ2-3	TRBD2	few	TRBV11-3	TGTGCCAGCAGCATCGGGGGGGTCACAGATACGCAGTATTTT	CASSIGGVTDTQYF
TRBJ1-2	.	.	TRBV5-1	TGCGCCAGCAGCTTAGGACAGCCCCTAGACTATGGCTACACCTTC	CASSLGQPLDYGYTF